These 10 T cell receptor beta chains were all obtained from the same sample, sequenced in a study of T cells after yellow fever vaccination. A single record per CDR3 protein comes from TCRdb applying MiXCR to the 5' RACE reads. Among under 500,000 distinct CDR3 sequences listed, approximately 19% were seen once. Here the sequenced sample was PBMCs, taken before the yellow fever booster vaccination. These receptors all come from a man younger than 35 who received the YFV17D yellow fever vaccine.

This clonotype was seen more than once but under ten times. The V call is TRBV20-1, the J call TRBJ1-1; a possible D gene is TRBD1 (5 bases). The length of the CDR3 is 14 residues. CDR1 and CDR2 (germline): DFQATT, SNEGSKA (reference sequence). The germline V and J ends were trimmed by 2 bases and 4 bases, with 14 bases remaining between them. CDR3 sequence: CSARKGAGVTEAFF. The CDR3 DNA is TGCAGTGCTAGAAAAGGGGCTGGGGTCACTGAAGCTTTCTTT.

CDR3 coding DNA: TGTGCCAGCAGCTTAGGACCGAAAAACATTCAGTACTTC. It encodes CASSLGPKNIQYF. V usage is TRBV7-2 and J usage is TRBJ2-4, with D unclear. CDR1 and CDR2 from the germline V gene are SGHTA and FQGNSA. The ends were cut back, 1 base at V and 4 bases at J, with 5 bases in the middle. The CDR3 is 13 residues long.

This clonotype was observed a few times. The chain combines TRBV6-5 with TRBJ2-1, with 8 bases matching TRBD2. CDR1 MNHEY and CDR2 SVGAGI come from the germline V gene. Trimming removed 7 bases from V and 4 bases from J; junction bases left unmatched: 12. The CDR3 is 16 residues long. In DNA, the CDR3 is TGTGCCAGCACCCCCTCGCGGGGGGACCCTTACAATGAGCAGTTCTTC. It yields the protein CASTPSRGDPYNEQFF.

This clonotype has just a few counts. This rearrangement joins TRBV5-1 to TRBJ2-3; D is possibly TRBD2 (6 bases). This CDR3 is 15 amino acids long. Per germline, CDR1 SGHRS and CDR2 YFSETQ. V lost 1 base, J lost 4 bases, and 13 bases lay in between. The CDR3 region has the DNA TGCGCCAGCAGCTTGAGGAGTAGCGGCGCAGATACGCAGTATTTT. Protein product: CASSLRSSGADTQYF.

This chain joins TRBV10-2 and TRBJ1-3, with D hard to call. The CDR3 contains 11 residues. From germline, CDR1 is WSHSY and CDR2 SAAADI. Between the trimmed V and J ends, which lost 8 bases and 3 bases, there was a span of 5 bases. The CDR3 DNA sequence: TGCGCCAGCTTGGGTGGAAACACCATATATTTT. Translated, it gives CASLGGNTIYF.

This clonotype was picked up a small number of times. V and J are TRBV23-1 and TRBJ2-3; a possible D gene is TRBD1 (5 bases). TRBV23-1 qualifies as an ORF whose function is uncertain. V shed 0 bases and J shed 2 bases, with 12 bases lying between them. This CDR3 comprises 16 residues. The CDR3 coding sequence is TGCGCCAGCAGTCAATCGAGGACACACGACACAGATACGCAGTATTTT. Translation gives CASSQSRTHDTDTQYF.

Many counts were recorded for this clonotype. The chain couples TRBV6-5 to TRBJ1-1, with D possibly being TRBD1 (5 bases). Deletions cut 9 bases from V and 2 bases from J, with 7 bases between. The germline V gene has CDR1 MNHEY and CDR2 SVGAGI. The CDR3 extends over 11 amino acids. CDR3 protein: CASQGNTEAFF. The CDR3 DNA follows: TGTGCCAGTCAGGGTAACACTGAAGCTTTCTTT.

This clonotype was seen a handful of times. V usage is TRBV7-2 and J usage is TRBJ1-6; 8 bases match TRBD1. The CDR3 contains 16 residues. With 5 bases clipped from V and 5 bases from J, the junction kept 8 bases outside the gene matches. Germline assignment: CDR1 SGHTA and CDR2 FQGNSA. The CDR3 protein is CASSPGRQGNNSPLHF. CDR3 bases: TGTGCCAGCAGCCCGGGACGACAGGGGAATAATTCACCCCTCCACTTT.

J is TRBJ2-7 and V is TRBV29-1; D is ambiguous. The CDR3 covers 15 residues. Germline V gene lookup returns CDR1 SQVTM and CDR2 ANQGSEA. Trimming shortened V by 2 bases and J by 0 bases, and 14 bases separated the two germline ends. CDR3 nucleotide sequence: TGCAGCGTTGAATTGGGCAGCCGGAGCTCCTACGAGCAGTACTTC. Its protein is CSVELGSRSSYEQYF.

This clonotype was observed a few times. The V call is TRBV12-3 or TRBV12-4, the J call TRBJ2-7, with TRBD1 matching over 7 bases. The CDR3 loop spans 13 amino acids. The ends lost 4 bases at V and 2 bases at J; junction bases unmatched: 2. The CDR3 spells CASSSGTAYEQYV. CDR3 DNA sequence: TGTGCCAGCAGTTCCGGGACAGCCTACGAGCAGTACGTC.